This entry describes one T cell receptor (beta chain). The PCR employed 60 Vbeta primers together with 13 Jbeta primers. Clones were sequenced by immunoSEQ multiplex PCR, and TCRdb holds only the in-frame ones, with some missing. The profile covers 150,000 or so clones, with around 82% appearing a single time and roughly 3.4% taken by the ten largest. The source of the sample is a study of cytomegalovirus exposure and HLA in healthy donors. Germline CDR1 and CDR2: LNHDA and SQIVND (reference sequence). V trimming: 4 bases; J trimming: 7 bases; junction bases outside the gene matches: 12. The CDR3 is 15 amino acids.

The chain employs TRBV19 and TRBJ1-1; 7 bases agree with TRBD1. Sequencing used PBMCs. The TCR sequence derives from a man between 18 and 29 years old in good health and CMV-seropositive. CDR3 residues: CASSTTGSGYGEAFF. In DNA form, the CDR3 reads TGTGCCAGTAGTACGACAGGGTCGGGATACGGTGAAGCTTTCTTT.